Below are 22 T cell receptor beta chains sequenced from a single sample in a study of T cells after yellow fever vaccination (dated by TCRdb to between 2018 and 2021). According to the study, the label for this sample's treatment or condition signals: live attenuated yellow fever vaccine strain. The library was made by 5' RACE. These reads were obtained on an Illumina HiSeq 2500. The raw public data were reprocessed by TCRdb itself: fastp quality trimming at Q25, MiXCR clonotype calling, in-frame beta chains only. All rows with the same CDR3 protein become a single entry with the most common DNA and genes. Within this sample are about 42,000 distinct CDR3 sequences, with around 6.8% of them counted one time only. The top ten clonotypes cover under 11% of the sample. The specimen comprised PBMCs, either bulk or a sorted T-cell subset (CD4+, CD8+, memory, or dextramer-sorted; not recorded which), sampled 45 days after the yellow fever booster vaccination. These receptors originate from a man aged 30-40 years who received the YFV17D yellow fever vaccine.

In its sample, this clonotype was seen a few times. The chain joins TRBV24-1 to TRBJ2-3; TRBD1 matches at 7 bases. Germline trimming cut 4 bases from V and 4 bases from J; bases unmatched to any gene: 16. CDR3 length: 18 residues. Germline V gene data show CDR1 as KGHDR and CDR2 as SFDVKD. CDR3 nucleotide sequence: TGTGCCACCAGTGAGAGCCACGGACAGGATGGTGGATCAGATACGCAGTATTTT. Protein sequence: CATSESHGQDGGSDTQYF.

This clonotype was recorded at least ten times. CDR3 loop: CASSRGTGTYEQYF. CDR3 sequence (DNA): TGCGCCAGCAGCCGGGGGACAGGAACCTACGAGCAGTACTTC. This rearrangement joins TRBV5-1 to TRBJ2-7; 8 bases are shared with TRBD1. Trimming cost V 4 bases and J 2 bases; bases outside gene matches: 5. CDR1 is SGHRS, CDR2 YFSETQ, per germline. This CDR3 is built from 14 residues.

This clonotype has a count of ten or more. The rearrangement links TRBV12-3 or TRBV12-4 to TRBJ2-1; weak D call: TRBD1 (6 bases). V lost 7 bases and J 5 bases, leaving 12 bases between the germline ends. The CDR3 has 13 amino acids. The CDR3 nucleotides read TGTGCCAGCATCCGACGGACAGACAATGAGCAGTTCTTC. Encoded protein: CASIRRTDNEQFF.

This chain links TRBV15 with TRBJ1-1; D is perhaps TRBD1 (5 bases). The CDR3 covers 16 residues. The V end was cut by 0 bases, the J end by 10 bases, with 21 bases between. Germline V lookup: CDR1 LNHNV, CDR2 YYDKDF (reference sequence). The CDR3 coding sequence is TGTGCCACCAGCAGAGAGCGGGGGGTGGGCCTGGGTTTAGCTTTCTTT. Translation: CATSRERGVGLGLAFF.

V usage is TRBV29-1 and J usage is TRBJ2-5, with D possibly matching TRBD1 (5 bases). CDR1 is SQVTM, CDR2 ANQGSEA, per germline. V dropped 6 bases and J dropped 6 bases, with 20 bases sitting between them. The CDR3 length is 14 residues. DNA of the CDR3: TGCAGCGTGGGGCAGGGCAGTGGCCGAAAGACCCAGTACTTC. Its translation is CSVGQGSGRKTQYF.

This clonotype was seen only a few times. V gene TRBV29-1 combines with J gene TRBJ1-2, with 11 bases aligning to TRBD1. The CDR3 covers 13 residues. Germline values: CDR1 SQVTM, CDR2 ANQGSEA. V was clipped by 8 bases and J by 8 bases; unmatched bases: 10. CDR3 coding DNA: TGCAGCACCCGGGACAGGGGGTATGGAGGCTACACCTTC. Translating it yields CSTRDRGYGGYTF.

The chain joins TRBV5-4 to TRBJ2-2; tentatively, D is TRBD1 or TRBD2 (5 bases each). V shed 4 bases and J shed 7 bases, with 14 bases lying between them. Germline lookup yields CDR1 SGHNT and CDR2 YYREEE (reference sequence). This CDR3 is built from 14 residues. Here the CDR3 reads CASSPGTLGGELFF. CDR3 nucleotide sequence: TGTGCCAGCAGCCCCGGGACCTTAGGCGGGGAGCTGTTTTTT. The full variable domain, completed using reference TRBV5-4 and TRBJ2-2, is ETGVTQSPTHLIKTRGQQVTLRCSSQSGHNTVSWYQQALGQGPQFIFQYYREEENGRGNFPPRFSGLQFPNYSSELNVNALELDDSALYLCASSPGTLGGELFFGEGSRLTVL.

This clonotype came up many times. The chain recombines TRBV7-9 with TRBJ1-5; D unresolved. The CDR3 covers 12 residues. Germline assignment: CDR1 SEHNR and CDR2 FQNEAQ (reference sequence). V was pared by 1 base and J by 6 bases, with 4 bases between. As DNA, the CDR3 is TGTGCCAGCAGCTTAGACTCTCAGCCCCAGCATTTT. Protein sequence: CASSLDSQPQHF.

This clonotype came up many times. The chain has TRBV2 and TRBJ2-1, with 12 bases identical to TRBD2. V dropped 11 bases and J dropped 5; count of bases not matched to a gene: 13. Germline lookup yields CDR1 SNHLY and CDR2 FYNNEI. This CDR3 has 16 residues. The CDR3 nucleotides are TGTGCCTCGCTCCGGACTAGCGGGACGTCCAACAATGAGCAGTTCTTC. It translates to CASLRTSGTSNNEQFF.

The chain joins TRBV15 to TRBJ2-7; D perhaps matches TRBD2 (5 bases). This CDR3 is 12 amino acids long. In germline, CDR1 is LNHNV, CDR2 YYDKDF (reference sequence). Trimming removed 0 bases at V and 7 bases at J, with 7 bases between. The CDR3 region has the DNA TGTGCCACCAGCAGAGATAGGGAGGAGCAGTACTTC. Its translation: CATSRDREEQYF.

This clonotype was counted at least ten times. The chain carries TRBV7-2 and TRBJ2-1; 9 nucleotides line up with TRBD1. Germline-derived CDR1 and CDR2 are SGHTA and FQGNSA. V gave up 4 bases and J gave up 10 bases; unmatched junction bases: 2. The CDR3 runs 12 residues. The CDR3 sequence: CASSWTGAEQFF. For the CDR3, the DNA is TGTGCCAGCAGCTGGACAGGGGCAGAGCAGTTCTTC.

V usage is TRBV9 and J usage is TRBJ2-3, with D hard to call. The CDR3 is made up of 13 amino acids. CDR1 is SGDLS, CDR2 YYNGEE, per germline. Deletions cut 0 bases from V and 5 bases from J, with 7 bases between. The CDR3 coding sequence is TGTGCCAGCAGCGTAGCCCCAGGAGATACGCAGTATTTT. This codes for CASSVAPGDTQYF.

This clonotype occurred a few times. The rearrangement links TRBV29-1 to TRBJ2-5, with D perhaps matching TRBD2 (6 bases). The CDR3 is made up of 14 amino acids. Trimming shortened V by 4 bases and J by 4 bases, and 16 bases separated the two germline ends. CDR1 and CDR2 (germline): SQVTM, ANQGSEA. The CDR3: CSVANRRAGETQYF. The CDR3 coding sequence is TGCAGCGTTGCAAACCGGAGGGCAGGAGAGACCCAGTACTTC.

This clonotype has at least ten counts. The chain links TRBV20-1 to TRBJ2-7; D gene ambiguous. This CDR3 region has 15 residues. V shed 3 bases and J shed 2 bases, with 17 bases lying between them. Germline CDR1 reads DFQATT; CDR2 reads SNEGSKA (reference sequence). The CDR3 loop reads CSARAGGIATYEQYF. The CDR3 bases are TGCAGTGCTAGGGCCGGCGGAATCGCGACCTACGAGCAGTACTTC.

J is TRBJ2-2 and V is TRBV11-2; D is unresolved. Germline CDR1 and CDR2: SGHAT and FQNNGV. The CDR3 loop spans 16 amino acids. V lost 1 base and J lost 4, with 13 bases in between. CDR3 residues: CASSLVIGQFTGELFF. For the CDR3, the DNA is TGTGCCAGCAGCTTAGTTATTGGGCAGTTCACCGGGGAGCTGTTTTTT. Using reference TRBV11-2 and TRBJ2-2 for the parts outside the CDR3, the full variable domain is EAGVAQSPRYKIIEKRQSVAFWCNPISGHATLYWYQQILGQGPKLLIQFQNNGVVDDSQLPKDRFSAERLKGVDSTLKIQPAKLEDSAVYLCASSLVIGQFTGELFFGEGSRLTVL.

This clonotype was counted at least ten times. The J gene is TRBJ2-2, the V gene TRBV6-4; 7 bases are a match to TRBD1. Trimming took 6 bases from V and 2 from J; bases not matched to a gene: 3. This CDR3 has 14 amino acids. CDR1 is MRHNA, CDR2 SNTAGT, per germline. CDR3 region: CASRTGDNTGELFF. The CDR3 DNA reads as TGTGCCAGCAGAACAGGGGATAACACCGGGGAGCTGTTTTTT.

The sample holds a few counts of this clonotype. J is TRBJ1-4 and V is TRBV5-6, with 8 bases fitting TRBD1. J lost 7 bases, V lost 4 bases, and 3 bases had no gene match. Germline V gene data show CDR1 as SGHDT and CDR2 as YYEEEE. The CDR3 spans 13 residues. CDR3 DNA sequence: TGTGCCAGCAGCCACGGGACAGGTGAAAAACTGTTTTTT. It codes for CASSHGTGEKLFF.

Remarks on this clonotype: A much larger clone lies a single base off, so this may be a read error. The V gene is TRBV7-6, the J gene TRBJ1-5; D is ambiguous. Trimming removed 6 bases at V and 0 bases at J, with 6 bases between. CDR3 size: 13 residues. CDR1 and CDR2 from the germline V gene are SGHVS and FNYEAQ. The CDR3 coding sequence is TGTGCCAGCAGGCAGAATAGCAATCAGCCCCAGCATTTT. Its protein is CASRQNSNQPQHF.

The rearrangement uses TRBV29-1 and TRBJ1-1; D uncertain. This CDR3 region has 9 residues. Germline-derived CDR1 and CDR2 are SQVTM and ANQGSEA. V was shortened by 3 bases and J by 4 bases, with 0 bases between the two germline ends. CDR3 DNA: TGCAGCGTTGACACTGAAGCTTTCTTT. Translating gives CSVDTEAFF.

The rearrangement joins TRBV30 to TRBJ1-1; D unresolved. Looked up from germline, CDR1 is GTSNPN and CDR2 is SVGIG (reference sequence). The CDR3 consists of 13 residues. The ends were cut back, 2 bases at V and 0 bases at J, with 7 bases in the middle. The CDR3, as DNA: TGTGCCTGGAGTTCAGGTATGAACACTGAAGCTTTCTTT. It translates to CAWSSGMNTEAFF.

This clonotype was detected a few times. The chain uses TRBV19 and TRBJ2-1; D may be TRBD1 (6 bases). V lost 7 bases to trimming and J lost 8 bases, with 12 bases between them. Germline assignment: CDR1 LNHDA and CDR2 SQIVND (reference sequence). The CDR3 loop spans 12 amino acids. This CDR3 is CASKGQGHEQFF. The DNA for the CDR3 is TGTGCCAGTAAAGGCCAGGGGCATGAGCAGTTCTTC.

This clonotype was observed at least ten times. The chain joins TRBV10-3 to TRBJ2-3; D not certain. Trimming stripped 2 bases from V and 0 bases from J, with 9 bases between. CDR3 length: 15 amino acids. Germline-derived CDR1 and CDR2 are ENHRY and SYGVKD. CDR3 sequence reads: CAISERSPSTDTQYF. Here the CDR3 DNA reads TGTGCCATCAGTGAGCGGAGCCCTAGCACAGATACGCAGTATTTT.